The 25 T cell receptor beta chains listed next were all sequenced from one sample in a study of PD-1 blockade in classical Hodgkin lymphoma. All patients relapsed after autologous stem cell transplantation, and brentuximab vedotin exposure varied. Assay: immunoSEQ multiplex PCR; the TCRdb copy retains only in-frame clones and omits some. The sample has 25,000 to 35,000 clones, about 70% seen once; the top ten hold less than 4%. This specimen was peripheral blood mononuclear cells (PBMCs), taken before the second cycle of nivolumab. All receptors derive from a human donor with classical Hodgkin lymphoma.

This clone was observed a single time. V usage is TRBV28 and J usage is TRBJ2-7, with D perhaps TRBD1 (6 bases). V gave up 7 bases and J gave up 2 bases, with 15 bases separating them. Germline CDR1 and CDR2: MDHEN and SYDVKM. The length of the CDR3 is 14 residues. Written as DNA, the CDR3 is TGTGCCAGCATGAATGGGGCAGGGGCCTACGAGCAGTACTTC. Residues: CASMNGAGAYEQYF. Together with reference TRBV28 and TRBJ2-7, the CDR3 gives the full variable domain: DVKVTQSSRYLVKRTGEKVFLECVQDMDHENMFWYRQDPGLGLRLIYFSYDVKMKEKGDIPEGYSVSREKKERFSLILESASTNQTSMYLCASMNGAGAYEQYFGPGTRLTVT.

The table lists this clone with a few counts. The CDR3 bases are TGTGCCAGCAGCTTAGTCTCGGGAGGGCCGGAGACCCAGTACTTC. Protein: CASSLVSGGPETQYF. The chain couples TRBV7-9 to TRBJ2-5; TRBD2 matches at 8 bases. The CDR3 has 15 amino acids. The ends lost 1 base at V and 5 bases at J; junction bases unmatched: 6. Germline V CDR1 and CDR2: SEHNR, FQNEAQ (reference sequence).

The J gene is TRBJ2-5, the V gene TRBV5-3, with TRBD2 matching 10 bases. TRBV5-3 is labeled an ORF, and its function is uncertain. This CDR3 has 18 residues. The J segment lost 3 bases and the V segment lost 2 bases, leaving 13 bases of the junction unmatched. The CDR3 coding sequence is TGTGCCAGAAGCTTTCCTCGGCTAGCGGGGGAAGTAGAAGAGACCCAGTACTTC. This sequence encodes CARSFPRLAGEVEETQYF.

Worth noting for this clone: This same CDR3 is encoded by further DNA sequences in the sample. This chain uses TRBV7-2 with TRBJ2-7; 12 positions match TRBD2. Trimming took 5 bases from V and 2 from J; bases not matched to a gene: 4. Germline CDR1 SGHTA, CDR2 FQGNSA. The CDR3 spans 15 residues. CDR3 coding DNA: TGTGCCAGCAGCACTCTAGCGGGAGGGCCCTACGAGCAGTACTTC. Its protein is CASSTLAGGPYEQYF.

The chain employs TRBV7-2 and TRBJ2-5; D is perhaps TRBD2 (6 bases). The CDR3 extends over 14 amino acids. CDR1 SGHTA and CDR2 FQGNSA come from the germline V gene. V shed 3 bases and J shed 4 bases, with 12 bases lying between them. CDR3 loop: CASSFGTSGETQYF. Written as DNA, the CDR3 is TGTGCCAGCAGCTTCGGGACTTCGGGAGAGACCCAGTACTTC.

This clone came up a few times. This chain uses TRBV19 with TRBJ2-7; a possible D gene is TRBD1 (7 bases). The germline V gene has CDR1 LNHDA and CDR2 SQIVND (reference sequence). The CDR3 consists of 13 residues. The CDR3 DNA sequence: TGTCCCGTCCCGCGGGACAGATCCTACGAGCAGTACTTC. Translating gives CPVPRDRSYEQYF.

The genes are TRBV6-5 and TRBJ2-7; D is possibly TRBD1 or TRBD2 (5 bases each). Looked up from germline, CDR1 is MNHEY and CDR2 is SVGAGI. CDR3 length: 15 amino acids. Trimming removed 6 bases from V and 0 bases from J, with 15 bases in between. CDR3 in amino acids: CASRRTGTGSYEQYF. CDR3 sequence (DNA): TGTGCCAGCAGAAGAACCGGGACCGGCTCCTACGAGCAGTACTTC.

The V call is TRBV9, the J call TRBJ2-7; possibly TRBD1 or TRBD2 for D (5 bases each). Germline V lookup: CDR1 SGDLS, CDR2 YYNGEE. V was trimmed by 0 bases and J by 3 bases, leaving 10 bases between them. This CDR3 has 14 residues. CDR3 region: CASSVAGGGYEQYF. The CDR3 DNA is TGTGCCAGCAGCGTAGCCGGTGGGGGCTACGAGCAGTACTTC.

This sequence joins TRBV28 and TRBJ1-1; the D gene is possibly TRBD1 (6 bases). V dropped 6 bases and J dropped 1 base, with 15 bases sitting between them. Per the germline V gene, CDR1 is MDHEN and CDR2 is SYDVKM. The CDR3 has 15 residues. The CDR3 here is CASSAGGAANTEAFF. The CDR3 DNA sequence: TGTGCCAGCAGCGCCGGGGGGGCTGCGAACACTGAAGCTTTCTTT.

The rearrangement links TRBV7-2 to TRBJ1-1; no firm D call. V was cut by 1 base and J by 3 bases, with 6 bases left in between. CDR1 and CDR2 from the germline V gene are SGHTA and FQGNSA. The CDR3 length is 13 residues. CDR3 sequence: CASSLERYTEAFF. The CDR3 DNA follows: TGTGCCAGCAGCTTAGAACGATACACTGAAGCTTTCTTT.

The V and J genes are TRBV19 and TRBJ1-2, with D perhaps TRBD1 (5 bases). The V end lost 6 bases, the J end lost 7 bases, and 15 bases lay between the germline ends. The length of the CDR3 is 13 residues. Germline CDR1 LNHDA, CDR2 SQIVND (reference sequence). The CDR3 DNA is TGTGCCAGTAGGGGGCCCGCGGCCGGTGGCTACACCTTC. It translates to CASRGPAAGGYTF.

The chain employs TRBV28 and TRBJ2-7; tentative D call: TRBD2 (6 bases). V was trimmed by 2 bases and J by 0 bases, leaving 8 bases between them. CDR3 length: 14 residues. Germline-derived CDR1 and CDR2 are MDHEN and SYDVKM. CDR3 region: CASSLGGSSYEQYF. CDR3 sequence (DNA): TGTGCCAGCAGTTTAGGAGGGTCCTCCTACGAGCAGTACTTC.

V usage is TRBV7-2 and J usage is TRBJ2-3, with D perhaps TRBD1 or TRBD2 (6 bases each). V shed 5 bases and J shed 0 bases, with 12 bases lying between them. The germline CDR1 and CDR2 sequences are SGHTA and FQGNSA. CDR3 length: 15 amino acids. CDR3 sequence reads: CASSPRGPSTDTQYF. The DNA of the CDR3 is TGTGCCAGCAGCCCTCGGGGGCCGAGCACAGATACGCAGTATTTT.

The V gene is TRBV9, the J gene TRBJ2-3, with TRBD2 matching over 13 bases. The germline V gene has CDR1 SGDLS and CDR2 YYNGEE. The CDR3 extends over 16 amino acids. Trimming removed 2 bases from V and 1 base from J; junction bases left unmatched: 1. The CDR3 loop reads CASSVGTSGGTDTQYF. CDR3 coding DNA: TGTGCCAGCAGCGTGGGGACTAGCGGGGGCACAGATACGCAGTATTTT.

As to this clone: Other DNA sequences in this specimen translate into the identical CDR3. The chain uses TRBV27 and TRBJ2-1; 8 positions agree with TRBD1. V gave up 5 bases and J gave up 1 base; unmatched junction bases: 4. The CDR3 contains 15 residues. Germline CDR1 reads MNHEY; CDR2 reads SMNVEV (reference sequence). CDR3 nucleotides: TGTGCCAGCAGTCTCGGACAGGGATCCTACAATGAGCAGTTCTTC. This encodes CASSLGQGSYNEQFF.

This clone is a singleton in its sample. V usage is TRBV7-2 and J usage is TRBJ2-1; D gene ambiguous. This CDR3 comprises 14 residues. Trimming shortened V by 1 base and J by 9 bases, and 13 bases separated the two germline ends. From germline, CDR1 is SGHTA and CDR2 FQGNSA. The CDR3 sequence is CASSLGGTFGEQFF. The CDR3 DNA sequence: TGTGCCAGCAGCTTAGGCGGTACCTTTGGTGAGCAGTTCTTC. Full variable domain (missing parts from reference TRBV7-2 and TRBJ2-1): GAGVSQSPSNKVTEKGKDVELRCDPISGHTALYWYRQSLGQGLEFLIYFQGNSAPDKSGLPSDRFSAERTGGSVSTLTIQRTQQEDSAVYLCASSLGGTFGEQFFGPGTRLTVL.

This rearrangement joins TRBV6-1 to TRBJ1-3; D ambiguous. The length of the CDR3 is 12 residues. V lost 6 bases, J lost 0 bases, and 3 bases lay in between. Germline CDR1 and CDR2: MNHNS and SASEGT. The CDR3 nucleotides read TGTGCCAGCAGGAGCTCTGGAAACACCATATATTTT. Residues: CASRSSGNTIYF.

The V and J genes are TRBV4-1 and TRBJ2-1; 8 bases are shared with TRBD2. Germline CDR1 is MGHRA and CDR2 is YSYEKL. The CDR3 extends over 15 amino acids. V was clipped by 0 bases and J by 5 bases; unmatched bases: 3. The CDR3: CASSQDDSGNNEQFF. CDR3 coding DNA: TGCGCCAGCAGCCAAGATGATAGCGGGAACAATGAGCAGTTCTTC.

This chain links TRBV28 with TRBJ2-2; 9 bases line up with TRBD2. Germline CDR1 and CDR2: MDHEN and SYDVKM. The J segment lost 2 bases and the V segment lost 8 bases, leaving 6 bases of the junction unmatched. This CDR3 region has 15 residues. The CDR3 is CASRGTSLNTGELFF. In DNA, the CDR3 is TGTGCCAGCCGAGGGACTAGCCTCAACACCGGGGAGCTGTTTTTT.

This clone was recorded only once. The V and J genes are TRBV7-9 and TRBJ2-1, with D uncertain. The V gene's germline CDR1 is SEHNR and CDR2 FQNEAQ (reference sequence). This CDR3 is 14 amino acids long. The ends were cut back, 2 bases at V and 6 bases at J, with 11 bases in the middle. For the CDR3, the DNA is TGTGCCAGCAGCTTAAGGGTCAGCTTCAATGAGCAGTTCTTC. It specifies CASSLRVSFNEQFF.

The J gene is TRBJ2-1, the V gene TRBV27; 7 nucleotides agree with TRBD2. J was trimmed by 6 bases and V by 5 bases; bases with no gene match: 4. The CDR3 is 13 amino acids. Germline V gene sequence: CDR1 MNHEY, CDR2 SMNVEV (reference sequence). CDR3 sequence reads: CASSPWGGNEQFF. The CDR3 bases are TGTGCCAGCAGTCCATGGGGGGGCAATGAGCAGTTCTTC.

This chain connects TRBV27 to TRBJ2-3; no firm D call. This CDR3 has 13 amino acids. The V gene's germline CDR1 is MNHEY and CDR2 SMNVEV (reference sequence). The germline V and J ends were trimmed by 2 bases and 2 bases, with 5 bases remaining between them. This CDR3 is CASSLLTTDTQYF. Written as DNA, the CDR3 is TGTGCCAGCAGTTTACTGACCACAGATACGCAGTATTTT.

This clone was observed a few times. The chain uses TRBV6-1 and TRBJ2-2, with D possibly being TRBD2 (6 bases). This CDR3 is 15 amino acids long. Germline-derived CDR1 and CDR2 are MNHNS and SASEGT. Trimming removed 6 bases from V and 2 bases from J, with 13 bases in between. Here the CDR3 DNA reads TGTGCCAGCAGCCCCGCGGGGACCAACACCGGGGAGCTGTTTTTT. Translating it yields CASSPAGTNTGELFF.

The gene calls are TRBV7-8 and TRBJ2-7; D is uncertain. CDR1 and CDR2 from the germline V gene are SGHVS and FQNEAQ. The CDR3 totals 15 residues. V was pared by 1 base and J by 0 bases, with 10 bases between. CDR3 protein: CASSLEGGSSYEQYF. The DNA for the CDR3 is TGTGCCAGCAGCTTAGAAGGCGGTAGCTCCTACGAGCAGTACTTC.

The rearrangement joins TRBV19 to TRBJ2-1, with a weak D call TRBD2 (5 bases). CDR1 and CDR2 from the germline V gene are LNHDA and SQIVND (reference sequence). CDR3 length: 13 residues. The ends were cut back, 10 bases at V and 4 bases at J, with 14 bases in the middle. CDR3 loop: CATKMREYNEQFF. CDR3 in DNA: TGTGCCACCAAAATGAGGGAGTACAATGAGCAGTTCTTC.